This T cell receptor (beta chain) emerged from a study of CD4 T cells in relation to SARS-CoV-2 and coronaviruses. General study points: No donor gave both pre-pandemic and post-infection samples.

CD4+ T cells from unexposed donors were obtained before the COVID-19 pandemic (2011-2018). After roughly 9 days of culture, CD4+ T cells were isolated. PBMCs were plated at two million per well in IL-2-containing medium. This clone was recorded once. Antigen unknown. The germline CDR1 and CDR2 sequences are SNHLY and FYNNEI. V shed 2 bases and J 7 bases; nucleotides not matched to a gene: 3. CDR3 length: 14 residues. The assay was immunoSEQ multiplex PCR, and TCRdb's table has in-frame clones only and misses some. The sample lists around 32,000 clones; 70% to 85% were seen once. The clonotype comes from a human donor in good health. The sequenced sample consisted of CD4+ T cells from PBMCs, cultured in vitro. The V call is TRBV2, the J call TRBJ2-2, with 8 bases fitting TRBD2. The CDR3 loop is CASSEKREFGELFF. Here the CDR3 DNA reads TGTGCCAGCAGTGAAAAGCGGGAGTTCGGGGAGCTGTTTTTT.